The rows below give T cell receptor beta chains drawn from one sample of a study of T cells after yellow fever vaccination. One entry per CDR3 protein results from TCRdb running MiXCR on the 5' RACE reads. The sample comprises roughly 30,000 distinct CDR3 sequences, roughly a tenth of which are singletons, and 9% to 15% rests with the top ten. Sequenced here: PBMCs, either bulk or a sorted T-cell subset (CD4+, CD8+, memory, or dextramer-sorted; not recorded which), sampled more than 14 days after the first yellow fever vaccination. These receptors all come from a man aged 18-30 years who received the YFV17D yellow fever vaccine. Both conserved end residues are part of each CDR3.

>TRBJ1-6|TRBV2
CASSGLDSPLHF
>TRBJ1-5|TRBV9
CASSVGAVLMVEPQHF
>TRBJ1-1|TRBV5-1
CASTLQSEVTEAFF
>TRBJ2-5|TRBV5-4
CASSGENQETQYF
>TRBJ2-1|TRBV7-3
CASSPGTGGYNEQFF
>TRBJ2-5|TRBV6-1
CASSELGGGGQETQYF
>TRBJ1-6|TRBV11-2
CASSLPVYNSPLHF
>TRBJ1-2|TRBV2
CASSVVGGAYGYTF
>TRBJ2-5|TRBV6-1
CASSAGSRETQYF
>TRBJ1-1|TRBV7-9
CASSLSGEAFF
>TRBJ2-3|TRBV3-1
CASSQGETSGLSTDTQYF
>TRBJ1-1|TRBV3-1
CASSRNEQDRGGEAFF
>TRBJ2-2|TRBV11-2
CASSPPYSWELFF
>TRBJ2-1|TRBV7-2
CASSFRVGGSGGSYNEQFF
>TRBJ2-1|TRBV2
CASSVRLASYNEQFF
>TRBJ2-3|TRBV7-2
CASSLLQATDTQYF
>TRBJ2-4|TRBV7-2
CASSLQDYIQYF
>TRBJ1-1|TRBV18
CASSPPSTTNTEAFF
>TRBJ2-1|TRBV20-1
CSARENRGVYEQFF
>TRBJ1-1|TRBV5-4
CASSTDLDRPGTEAFF
>TRBJ1-3|TRBV5-1
CASSLGSLGTDSGNTIYF
>TRBJ1-3|TRBV25-1
CASSPTGSSGNTIYF